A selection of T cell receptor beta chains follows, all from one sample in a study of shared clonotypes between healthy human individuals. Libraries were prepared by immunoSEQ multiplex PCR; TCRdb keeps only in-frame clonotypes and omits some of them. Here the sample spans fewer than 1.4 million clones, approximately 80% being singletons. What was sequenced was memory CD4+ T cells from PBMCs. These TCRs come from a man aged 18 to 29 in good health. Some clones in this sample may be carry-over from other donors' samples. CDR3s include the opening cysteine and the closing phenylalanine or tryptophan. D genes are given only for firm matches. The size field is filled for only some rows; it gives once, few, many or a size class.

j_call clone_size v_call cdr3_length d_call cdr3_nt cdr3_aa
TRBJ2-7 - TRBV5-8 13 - TGTGCCAGCAGCCAATCACTCATGGACGAGCAGTACTTC CASSQSLMDEQYF
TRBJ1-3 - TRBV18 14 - TGTGCCAGCTCACCGATGGGACTAGGAAACACCATATATTTT CASSPMGLGNTIYF
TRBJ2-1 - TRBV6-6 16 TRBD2 TGTGCCAGCAGTCCCCCACTAGCGGGAGGTAGTAATGAGCAGTTCTTC CASSPPLAGGSNEQFF
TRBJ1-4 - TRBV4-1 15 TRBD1 TGCGCCAGCAGCCAAGGAGACAGGGTGATTGAAAAACTGTTTTTT CASSQGDRVIEKLFF
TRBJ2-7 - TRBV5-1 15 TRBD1 TGCGCCAGCAGCTTGGTTGGGACAGGGGCACGGGAGCAGTACTTC CASSLVGTGAREQYF
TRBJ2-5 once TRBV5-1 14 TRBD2 TGCGCCAGCAGCAGCGGACTAGTCGGAGAGACCCAGTACTTC CASSSGLVGETQYF
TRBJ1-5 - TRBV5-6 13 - TGTGCCAGCAGCTTGGGTACCAATCAGCCCCAGCATTTT CASSLGTNQPQHF
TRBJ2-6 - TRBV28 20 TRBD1 TGTGCCAGCTGCTTTGATGGGTGGGACAGGGGCCCCTCTGGGGCCAACGTCCTGACTTTC CASCFDGWDRGPSGANVLTF
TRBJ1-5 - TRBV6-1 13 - TGTGCCAGCATAGAGGGGCCCGGACAGCCCCAGCATTTT CASIEGPGQPQHF
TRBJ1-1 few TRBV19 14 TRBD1 TGTGCCAGTACCAATCAGGGGGGGGAAAGTGAAGCTTTCTTT CASTNQGGESEAFF
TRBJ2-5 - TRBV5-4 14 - TGTGCCAGCAGCGTTGACAGATACCAAGAGACCCAGTACTTC CASSVDRYQETQYF
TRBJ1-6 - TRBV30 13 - TGCGCATTAGGGGGTGTTTATAATTCACCCCTCCACTTT CALGGVYNSPLHF
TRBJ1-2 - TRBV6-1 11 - TGTGCCAGCAGTCAGAGAGGAGGCTACACCTTC CASSQRGGYTF
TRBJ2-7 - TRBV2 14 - TGTGCCACAGGGGTCTCTTGGGGGTCCTACGAGCAGTACTTC CATGVSWGSYEQYF
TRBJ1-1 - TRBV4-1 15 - TGCGCCAGCAGCCAAGATCCCGGGAGGGACACTGAAGCTTTCTTT CASSQDPGRDTEAFF
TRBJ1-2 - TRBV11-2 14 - TGTGCCGTCCGCCAGGATCCGACTAACTATGGCTACACCTTC CAVRQDPTNYGYTF
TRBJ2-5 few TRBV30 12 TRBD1 TGTGCCTGGAGACCGGGACAGGCCACCCAGTACTTC CAWRPGQATQYF
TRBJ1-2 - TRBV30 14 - TGTGCCTGGAGGCCTGGCGTAGCTAACTATGGCTACACCTTC CAWRPGVANYGYTF
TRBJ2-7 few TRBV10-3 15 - TGTGCCATCAGACCGTCGGCGGGGGCATACTACGAGCAGTACTTC CAIRPSAGAYYEQYF
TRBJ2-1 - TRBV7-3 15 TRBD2 TGTGCCAGCAGCTGGACTAGCGGGAGGGCCAATGAGCAGTTCTTC CASSWTSGRANEQFF
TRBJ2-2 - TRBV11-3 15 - TGTGCCAGCAGCTTTTCGGGACCCTACACCGGGGAGCTGTTTTTT CASSFSGPYTGELFF
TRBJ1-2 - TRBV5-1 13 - TGCGCCAGCAGCCCCTCGAGGGGGGAAGGTTCCACCTTC CASSPSRGEGSTF
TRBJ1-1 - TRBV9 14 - TGTGCCAGCAGCGTAGGTCAGGGAAACACTGAAGCTTTCTTT CASSVGQGNTEAFF
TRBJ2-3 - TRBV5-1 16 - TGCGCCAGCAGCTATTTTACGGGGTCGGCCACAGATACGCAGTATTTT CASSYFTGSATDTQYF
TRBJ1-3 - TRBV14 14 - TGTGCCAGCAGCCAAGGAAGGGTTGGAAACACCATATATTTT CASSQGRVGNTIYF
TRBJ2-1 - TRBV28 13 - TGTGCCAGCACGGGTGACACCGACAATGAGCAGTTCTTC CASTGDTDNEQFF
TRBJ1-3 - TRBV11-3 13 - TGTGCCAGCAGCTCAGGGTCTGGAAACACCATATATTTT CASSSGSGNTIYF
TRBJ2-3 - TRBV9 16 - TGTGCCAGCAGCGTAGGATTATCGGGGGTGGCAGATACGCAGTATTTT CASSVGLSGVADTQYF
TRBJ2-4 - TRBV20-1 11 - TGCAGTGTAAGGGTGGGAAACATTCAGTACTTC CSVRVGNIQYF
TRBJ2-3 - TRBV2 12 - TGTGCCAGCAGCTTACAGGACTATACGCAGTATTTT CASSLQDYTQYF
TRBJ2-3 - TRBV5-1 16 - TGCGCCAGCAGCTCCGGGACATGGCTGGCCGCAGATACGCAGTATTTT CASSSGTWLAADTQYF
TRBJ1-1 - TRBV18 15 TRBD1 TGTGCCAGCTCACCACCGGGACAGGGGAACACTGAAGCTTTCTTT CASSPPGQGNTEAFF
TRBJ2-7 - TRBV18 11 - TGTGCCAGCGCGGACAGCTACGAGCAGTACTTC CASADSYEQYF
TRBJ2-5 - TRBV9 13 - TGTGCCAGCAGCGTACTGGCCCAAGAGACCCAGTACTTC CASSVLAQETQYF
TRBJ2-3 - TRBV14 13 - TGTGCCAGCAGCCAAGTATACGGGGATACGCAGTATTTT CASSQVYGDTQYF
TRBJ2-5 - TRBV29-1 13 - TGCAGCGTAAGCTGGGGGGGCGCAGAGACCCAGTACTTC CSVSWGGAETQYF
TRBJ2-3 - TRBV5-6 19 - TGTGCCAGCAGCTTGGTGATTTCAGGCAGAGCCTCTAGCACAGATACGCAGTATTTT CASSLVISGRASSTDTQYF
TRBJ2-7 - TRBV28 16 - TGTGCCAGCACCAAAGGGGGATTTTCGAGCTCCTACGAGCAGTACTTC CASTKGGFSSSYEQYF
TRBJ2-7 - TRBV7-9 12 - TGTGCCAGCAGCCGAGGGACCTACGAGCAGTACTTC CASSRGTYEQYF
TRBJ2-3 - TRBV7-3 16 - TGTGCCAGCAGCTCCGGAAAATCGACAGGATGGGATACGCAGTATTTT CASSSGKSTGWDTQYF
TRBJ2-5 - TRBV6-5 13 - TGTGCCAGCAGGGGGGGGGCCCAAGAGACCCAGTACTTC CASRGGAQETQYF
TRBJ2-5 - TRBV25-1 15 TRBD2 TGTGCCAGCAGACGAAGTAGCGGGTCCCAAGAGACCCAGTACTTC CASRRSSGSQETQYF
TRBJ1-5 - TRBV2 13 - TGTGCCAGCAGTCGTTCGGAAAATCAGCCCCAGCATTTT CASSRSENQPQHF
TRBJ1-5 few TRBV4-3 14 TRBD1 TGCGCCAGCAGCATGCGACAGGGCGGTCAGCCCCAGCATTTT CASSMRQGGQPQHF
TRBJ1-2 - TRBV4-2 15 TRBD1 TGTGCCAGCAGCCAAGAGGTCAGGGGGTGGGGAGGCTACACCTTC CASSQEVRGWGGYTF